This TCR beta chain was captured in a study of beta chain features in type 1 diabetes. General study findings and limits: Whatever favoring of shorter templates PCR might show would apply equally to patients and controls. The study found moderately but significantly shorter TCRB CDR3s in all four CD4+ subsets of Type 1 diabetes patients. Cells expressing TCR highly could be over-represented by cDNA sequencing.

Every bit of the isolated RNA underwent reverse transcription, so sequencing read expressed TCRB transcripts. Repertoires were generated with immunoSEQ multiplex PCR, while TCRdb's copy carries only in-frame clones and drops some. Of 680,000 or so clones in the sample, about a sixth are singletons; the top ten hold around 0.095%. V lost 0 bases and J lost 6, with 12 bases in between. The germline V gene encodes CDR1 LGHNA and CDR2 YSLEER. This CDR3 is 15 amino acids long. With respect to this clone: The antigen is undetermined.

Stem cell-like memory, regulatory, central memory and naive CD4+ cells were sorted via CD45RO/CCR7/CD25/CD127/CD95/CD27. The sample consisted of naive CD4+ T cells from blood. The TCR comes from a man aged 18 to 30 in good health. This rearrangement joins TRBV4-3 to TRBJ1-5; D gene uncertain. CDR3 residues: CASSQDRQRPQPQHF. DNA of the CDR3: TGCGCCAGCAGCCAAGATCGGCAGAGACCTCAGCCCCAGCATTTT.